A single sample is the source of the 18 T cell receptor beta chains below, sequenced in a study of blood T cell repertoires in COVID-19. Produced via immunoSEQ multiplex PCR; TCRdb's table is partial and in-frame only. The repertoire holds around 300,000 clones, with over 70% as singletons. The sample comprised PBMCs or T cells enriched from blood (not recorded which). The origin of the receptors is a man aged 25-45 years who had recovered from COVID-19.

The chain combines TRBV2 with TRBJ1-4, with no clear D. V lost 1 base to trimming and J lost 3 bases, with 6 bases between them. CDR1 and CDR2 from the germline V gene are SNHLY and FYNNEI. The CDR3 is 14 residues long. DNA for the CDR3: TGTGCCAGCAGTGAAGGCATAGCTAATGAAAAACTGTTTTTT. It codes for CASSEGIANEKLFF.

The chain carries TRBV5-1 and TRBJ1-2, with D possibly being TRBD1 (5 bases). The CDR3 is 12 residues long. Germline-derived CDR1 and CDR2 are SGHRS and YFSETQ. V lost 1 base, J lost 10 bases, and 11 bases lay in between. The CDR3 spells CASSLLKDNYTF. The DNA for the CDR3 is TGCGCCAGCAGCTTGCTAAAGGACAACTACACCTTC.

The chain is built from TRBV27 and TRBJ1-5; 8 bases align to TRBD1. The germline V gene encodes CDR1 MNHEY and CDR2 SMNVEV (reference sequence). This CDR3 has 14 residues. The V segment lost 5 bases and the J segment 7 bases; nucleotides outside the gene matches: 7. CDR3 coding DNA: TGTGCCAGCAGTGACCGGACAGGGAAGCAGCCCCAGCATTTT. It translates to CASSDRTGKQPQHF.

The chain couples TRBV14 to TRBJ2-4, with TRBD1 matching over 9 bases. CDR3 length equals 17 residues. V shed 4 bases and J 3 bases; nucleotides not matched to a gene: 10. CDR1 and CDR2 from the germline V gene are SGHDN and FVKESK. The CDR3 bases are TGTGCCAGCAGCCGAGCCGGGACAGGGCAGGTCAAAAACATTCAGTACTTC. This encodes CASSRAGTGQVKNIQYF.

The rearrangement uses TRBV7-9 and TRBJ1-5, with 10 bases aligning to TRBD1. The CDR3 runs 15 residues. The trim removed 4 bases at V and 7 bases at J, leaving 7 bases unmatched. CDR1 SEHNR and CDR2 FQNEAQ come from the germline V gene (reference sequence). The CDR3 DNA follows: TGTGCCAGCAGCTCTACGACAGGGGGCGACCAGCCCCAGCATTTT. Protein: CASSSTTGGDQPQHF.

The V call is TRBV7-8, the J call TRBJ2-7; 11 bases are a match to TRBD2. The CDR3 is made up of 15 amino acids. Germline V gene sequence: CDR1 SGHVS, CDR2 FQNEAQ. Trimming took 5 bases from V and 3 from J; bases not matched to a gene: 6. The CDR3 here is CASSASGGNRYEQYF. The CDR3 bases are TGTGCCAGCAGCGCTAGCGGGGGGAACCGCTACGAGCAGTACTTC. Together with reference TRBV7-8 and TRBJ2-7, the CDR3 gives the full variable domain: GAGVSQSPRYKVAKRGQDVALRCDPISGHVSLFWYQQALGQGPEFLTYFQNEAQLDKSGLPSDRFFAERPEGSVSTLKIQRTQQEDSAVYLCASSASGGNRYEQYFGPGTRLTVT.

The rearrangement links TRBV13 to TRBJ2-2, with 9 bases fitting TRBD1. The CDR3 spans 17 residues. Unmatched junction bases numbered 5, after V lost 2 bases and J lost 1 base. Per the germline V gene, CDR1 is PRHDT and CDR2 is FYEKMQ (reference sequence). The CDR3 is CASSLSLDRGNTGELFF. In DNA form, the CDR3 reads TGTGCCAGCAGCTTATCCCTGGACAGGGGGAACACCGGGGAGCTGTTTTTT.

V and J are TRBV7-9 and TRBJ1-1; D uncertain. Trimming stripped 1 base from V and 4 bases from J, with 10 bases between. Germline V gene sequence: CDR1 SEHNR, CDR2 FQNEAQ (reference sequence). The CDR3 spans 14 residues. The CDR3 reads CASSLENEGTEAFF. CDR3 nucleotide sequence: TGTGCCAGCAGCTTAGAGAACGAGGGCACTGAAGCTTTCTTT. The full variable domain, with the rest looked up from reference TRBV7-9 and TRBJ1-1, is DTGVSQNPRHKITKRGQNVTFRCDPISEHNRLYWYRQTLGQGPEFLTYFQNEAQLEKSRLLSDRFSAERPKGSFSTLEIQRTEQGDSAMYLCASSLENEGTEAFFGQGTRLTVV.

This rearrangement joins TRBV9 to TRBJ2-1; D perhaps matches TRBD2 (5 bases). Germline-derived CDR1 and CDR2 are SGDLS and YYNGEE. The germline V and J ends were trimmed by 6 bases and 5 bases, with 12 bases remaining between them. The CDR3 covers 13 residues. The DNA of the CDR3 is TGTGCCAGCACCGCCGGGATTGACAATGAGCAGTTCTTC. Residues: CASTAGIDNEQFF.

In DNA, the CDR3 is TGTGCCAGCAGCGTAGACAGTCGCTATGGCTACACCTTC. Its protein product is CASSVDSRYGYTF. The rearrangement joins TRBV9 to TRBJ1-2; unclear D gene. Germline CDR1 is SGDLS and CDR2 is YYNGEE. This CDR3 spans 13 amino acids. Trimming stripped 0 bases from V and 4 bases from J, with 7 bases between.

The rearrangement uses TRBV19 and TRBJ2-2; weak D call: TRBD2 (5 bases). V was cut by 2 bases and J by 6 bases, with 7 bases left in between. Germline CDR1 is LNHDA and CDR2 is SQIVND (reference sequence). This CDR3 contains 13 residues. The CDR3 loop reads CASSIKRAGELFF. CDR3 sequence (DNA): TGTGCCAGTAGTATAAAGAGGGCCGGGGAGCTGTTTTTT. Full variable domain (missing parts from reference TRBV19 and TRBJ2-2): DGGITQSPKYLFRKEGQNVTLSCEQNLNHDAMYWYRQDPGQGLRLIYYSQIVNDFQKGDIAEGYSVSREKKESFPLTVTSAQKNPTAFYLCASSIKRAGELFFGEGSRLTVL.

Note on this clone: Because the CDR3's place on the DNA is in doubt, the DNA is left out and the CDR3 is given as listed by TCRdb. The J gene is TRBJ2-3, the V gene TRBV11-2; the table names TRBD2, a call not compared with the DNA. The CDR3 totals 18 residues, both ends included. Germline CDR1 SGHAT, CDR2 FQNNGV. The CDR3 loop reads CASSLHPFGSGGADTQYF.

The DNA of the CDR3 is TGTGCCAGCAGTGGAAACCCACAGGCCGTATTGAACACCGGGGAGCTGTTTTTT. As protein: CASSGNPQAVLNTGELFF. This sequence joins TRBV2 and TRBJ2-2, with D perhaps TRBD1 (5 bases). The CDR3 is made up of 18 amino acids. From germline, CDR1 is SNHLY and CDR2 FYNNEI. Trimming stripped 4 bases from V and 1 base from J, with 19 bases between.

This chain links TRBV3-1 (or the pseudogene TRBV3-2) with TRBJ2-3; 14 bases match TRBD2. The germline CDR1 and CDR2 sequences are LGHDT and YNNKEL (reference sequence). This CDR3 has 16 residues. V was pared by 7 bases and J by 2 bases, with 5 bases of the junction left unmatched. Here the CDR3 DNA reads TGTGCCAGCACCCGACTAGCGGGGGGGATCACAGATACGCAGTATTTT. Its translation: CASTRLAGGITDTQYF.

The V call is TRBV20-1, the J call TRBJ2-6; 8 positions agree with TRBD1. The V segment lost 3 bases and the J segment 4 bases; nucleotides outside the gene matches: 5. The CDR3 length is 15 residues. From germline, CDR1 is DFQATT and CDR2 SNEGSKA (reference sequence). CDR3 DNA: TGCAGTGCTAGTTCAGGGGGCCCAGGGGCCAACGTCCTGACTTTC. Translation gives CSASSGGPGANVLTF.

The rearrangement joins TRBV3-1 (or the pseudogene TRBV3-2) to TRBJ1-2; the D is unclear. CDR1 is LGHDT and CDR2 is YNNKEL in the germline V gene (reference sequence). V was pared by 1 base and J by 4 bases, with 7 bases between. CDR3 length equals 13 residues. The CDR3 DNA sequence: TGTGCCAGCAGCCAAGTGGGCCCCTATGGCTACACCTTC. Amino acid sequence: CASSQVGPYGYTF.

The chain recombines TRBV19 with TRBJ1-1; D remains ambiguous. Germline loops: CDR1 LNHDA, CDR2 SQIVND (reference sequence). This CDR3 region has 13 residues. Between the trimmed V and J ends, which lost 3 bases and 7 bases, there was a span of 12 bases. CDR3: CASSIDTRREAFF. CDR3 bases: TGTGCCAGTAGTATCGACACCCGGCGTGAAGCTTTCTTT.

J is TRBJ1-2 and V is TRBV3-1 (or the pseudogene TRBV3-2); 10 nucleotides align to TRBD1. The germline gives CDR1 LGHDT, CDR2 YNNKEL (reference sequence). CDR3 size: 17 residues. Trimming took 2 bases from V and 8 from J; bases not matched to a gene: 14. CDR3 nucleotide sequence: TGTGCCAGCAGCCAACCTGGACAGGGGGACTGGTGGCAAGGCTACACCTTC. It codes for CASSQPGQGDWWQGYTF.